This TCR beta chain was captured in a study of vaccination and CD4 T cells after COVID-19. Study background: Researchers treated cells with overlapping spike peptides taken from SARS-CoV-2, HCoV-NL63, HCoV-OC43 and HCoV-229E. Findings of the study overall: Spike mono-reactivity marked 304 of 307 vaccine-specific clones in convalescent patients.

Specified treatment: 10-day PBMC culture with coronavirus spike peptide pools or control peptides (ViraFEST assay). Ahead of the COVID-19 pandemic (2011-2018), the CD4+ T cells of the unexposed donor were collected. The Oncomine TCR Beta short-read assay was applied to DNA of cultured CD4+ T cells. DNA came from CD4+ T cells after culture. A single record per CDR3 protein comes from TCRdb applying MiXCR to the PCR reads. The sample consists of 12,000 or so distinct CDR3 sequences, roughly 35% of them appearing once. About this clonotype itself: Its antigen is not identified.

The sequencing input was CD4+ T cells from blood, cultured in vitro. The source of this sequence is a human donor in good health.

This CDR3 is CAISVGLFRDNSPLHF. DNA for the CDR3: TGTGCCATCAGCGTAGGCTTATTCAGAGATAATTCACCCCTCCACTTT. The chain links TRBV10-3 to TRBJ1-6; D gene uncertain. This CDR3 has 16 residues. V was trimmed by 6 bases and J by 5 bases, leaving 17 bases between them. In germline, CDR1 is ENHRY, CDR2 SYGVKD.